This TCR beta chain comes out of a study of T cells expressing NK-cell markers. The CDR3 covers 13 residues. CDR1 SQVTM and CDR2 ANQGSEA come from the germline V gene. TCRdb reprocessed the 5' RACE reads, keeping one entry per CDR3 protein, no DNA. This sample lists hundreds of thousands of distinct CDR3 sequences; its ten largest clones have 7.3%. The origin of this receptor is a woman between 18 and 75 years old in good health. The rearrangement joins TRBV29-1 to TRBJ2-3; TCRdb's D call, TRBD1, is unchecked because there is no DNA. Sequences were obtained from blood T cells: a sorted CD56 or NKG2C T cell subset, CD4+ or CD8+ T cells, or bulk PBMC T cells (not recorded which). The CDR3 loop reads CSVEARNRNTQYF.